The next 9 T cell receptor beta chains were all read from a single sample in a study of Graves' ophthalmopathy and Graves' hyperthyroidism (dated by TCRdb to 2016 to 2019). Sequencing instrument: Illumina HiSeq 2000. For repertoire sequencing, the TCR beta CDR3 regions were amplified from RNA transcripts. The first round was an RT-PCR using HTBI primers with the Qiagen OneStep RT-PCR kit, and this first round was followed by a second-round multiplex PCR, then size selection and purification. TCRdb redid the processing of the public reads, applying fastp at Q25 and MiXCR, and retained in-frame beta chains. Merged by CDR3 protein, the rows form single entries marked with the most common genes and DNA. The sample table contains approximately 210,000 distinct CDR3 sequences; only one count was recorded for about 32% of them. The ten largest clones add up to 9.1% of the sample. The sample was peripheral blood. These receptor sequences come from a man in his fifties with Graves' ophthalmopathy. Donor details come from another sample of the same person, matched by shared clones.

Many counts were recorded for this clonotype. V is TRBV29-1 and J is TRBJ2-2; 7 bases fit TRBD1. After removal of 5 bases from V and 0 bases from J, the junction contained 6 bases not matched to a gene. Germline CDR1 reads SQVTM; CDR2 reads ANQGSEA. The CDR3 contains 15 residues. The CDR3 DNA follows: TGCAGCGTTTTCTCCGGGACAGCGAACACCGGGGAGCTGTTTTTT. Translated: CSVFSGTANTGELFF.

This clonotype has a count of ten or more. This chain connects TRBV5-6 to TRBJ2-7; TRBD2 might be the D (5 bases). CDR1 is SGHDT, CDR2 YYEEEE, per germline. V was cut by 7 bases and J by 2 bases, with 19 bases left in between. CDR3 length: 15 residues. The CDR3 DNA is TGTGCCAGCTCACCCGGGTCGCTCGGGACCTACGAGCAGTACTTC. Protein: CASSPGSLGTYEQYF.

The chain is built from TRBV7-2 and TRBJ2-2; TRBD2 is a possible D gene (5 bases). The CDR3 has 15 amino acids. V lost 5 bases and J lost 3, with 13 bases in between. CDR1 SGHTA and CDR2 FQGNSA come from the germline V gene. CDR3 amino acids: CASSASGSHTGELFF. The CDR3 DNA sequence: TGTGCCAGCAGCGCCTCGGGATCTCACACCGGGGAGCTGTTTTTT.

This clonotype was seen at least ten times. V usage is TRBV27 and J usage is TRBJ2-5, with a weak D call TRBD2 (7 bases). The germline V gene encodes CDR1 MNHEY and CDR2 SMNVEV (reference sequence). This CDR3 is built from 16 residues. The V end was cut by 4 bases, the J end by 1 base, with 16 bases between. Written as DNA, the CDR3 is TGTGCCAGCAGTTCCTGGGGGGGCGGGATCCAAGAGACCCAGTACTTC. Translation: CASSSWGGGIQETQYF.

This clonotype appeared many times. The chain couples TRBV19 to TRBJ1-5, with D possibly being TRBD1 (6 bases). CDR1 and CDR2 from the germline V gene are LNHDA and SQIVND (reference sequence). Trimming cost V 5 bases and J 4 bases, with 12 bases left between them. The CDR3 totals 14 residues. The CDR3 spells CASSPQQGNQPQHF. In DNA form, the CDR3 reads TGTGCCAGTAGTCCTCAACAGGGTAATCAGCCCCAGCATTTT.

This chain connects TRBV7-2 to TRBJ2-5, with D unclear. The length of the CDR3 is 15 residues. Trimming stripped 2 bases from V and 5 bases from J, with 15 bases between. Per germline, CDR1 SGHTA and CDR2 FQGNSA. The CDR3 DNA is TGTGCCAGCAGCTTATTGGCCGCCGGGTGGGAGACCCAGTACTTC. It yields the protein CASSLLAAGWETQYF. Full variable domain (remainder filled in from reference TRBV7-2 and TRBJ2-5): GAGVSQSPSNKVTEKGKDVELRCDPISGHTALYWYRQSLGQGLEFLIYFQGNSAPDKSGLPSDRFSAERTGGSVSTLTIQRTQQEDSAVYLCASSLLAAGWETQYFGPGTRLLVL.

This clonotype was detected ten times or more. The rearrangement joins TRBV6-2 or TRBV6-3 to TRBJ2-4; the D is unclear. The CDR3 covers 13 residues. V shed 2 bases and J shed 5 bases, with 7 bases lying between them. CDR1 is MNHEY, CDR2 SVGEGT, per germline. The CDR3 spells CASSYDRENIQYF. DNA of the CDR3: TGTGCCAGCAGTTACGATCGGGAAAACATTCAGTACTTC.

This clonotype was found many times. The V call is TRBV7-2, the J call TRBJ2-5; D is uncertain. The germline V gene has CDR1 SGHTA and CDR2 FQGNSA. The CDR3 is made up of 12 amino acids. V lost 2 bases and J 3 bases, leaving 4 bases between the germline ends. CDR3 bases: TGTGCCAGCAGCTTAACAGAAGAGACCCAGTACTTC. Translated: CASSLTEETQYF.

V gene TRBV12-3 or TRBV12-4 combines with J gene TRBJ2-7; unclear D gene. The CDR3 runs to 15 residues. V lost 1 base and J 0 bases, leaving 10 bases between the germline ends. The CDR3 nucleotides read TGTGCCAGCAGTTTAGGTGGGTCCTACTCCTACGAGCAGTACTTC. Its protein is CASSLGGSYSYEQYF.